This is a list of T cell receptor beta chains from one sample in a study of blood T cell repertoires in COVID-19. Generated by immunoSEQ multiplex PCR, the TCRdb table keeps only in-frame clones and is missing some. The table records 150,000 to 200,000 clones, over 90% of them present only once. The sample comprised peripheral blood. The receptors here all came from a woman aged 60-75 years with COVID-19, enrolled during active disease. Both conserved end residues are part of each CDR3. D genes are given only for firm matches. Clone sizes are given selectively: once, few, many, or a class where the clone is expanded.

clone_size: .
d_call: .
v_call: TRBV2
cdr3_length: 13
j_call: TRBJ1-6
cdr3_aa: CASREDYNSPLHF
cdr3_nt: TGTGCCAGCAGGGAGGATTATAATTCACCCCTCCACTTT

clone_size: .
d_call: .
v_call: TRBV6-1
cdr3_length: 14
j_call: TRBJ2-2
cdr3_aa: CASSELGAVGELFF
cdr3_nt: TGTGCCAGCAGTGAATTGGGGGCCGTCGGGGAGCTGTTTTTT

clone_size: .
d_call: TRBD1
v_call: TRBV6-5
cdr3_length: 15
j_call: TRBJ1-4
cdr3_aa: CASRPGQGPNEKLFF
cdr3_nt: TGTGCCAGCAGACCTGGACAGGGCCCTAATGAAAAACTGTTTTTT

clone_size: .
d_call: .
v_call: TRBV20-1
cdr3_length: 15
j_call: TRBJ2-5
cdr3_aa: CSASGGGAESETQYF
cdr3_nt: TGCAGTGCTAGTGGGGGGGGCGCAGAGTCAGAGACCCAGTACTTC

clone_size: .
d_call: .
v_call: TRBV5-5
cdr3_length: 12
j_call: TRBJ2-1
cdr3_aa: CASSLDSNEQFF
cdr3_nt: TGTGCCAGCAGCTTAGACAGCAATGAGCAGTTCTTC

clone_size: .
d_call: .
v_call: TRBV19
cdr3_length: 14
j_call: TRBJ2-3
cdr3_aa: CASSIQGSTDTQYF
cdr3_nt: TGTGCCAGTAGTATACAGGGCAGCACAGATACGCAGTATTTT

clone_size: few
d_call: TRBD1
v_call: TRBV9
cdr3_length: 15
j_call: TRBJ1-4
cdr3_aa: CASSIRQGTNEKLFF
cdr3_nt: TGTGCCAGCAGCATCAGACAGGGAACTAATGAAAAACTGTTTTTT

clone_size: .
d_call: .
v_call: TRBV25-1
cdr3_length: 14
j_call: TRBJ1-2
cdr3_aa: CASSELKRSYGYTF
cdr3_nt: TGTGCCAGCAGTGAATTAAAACGGAGCTATGGCTACACCTTC

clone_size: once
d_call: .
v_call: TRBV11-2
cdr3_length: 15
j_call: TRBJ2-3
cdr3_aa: CASSRSRGHTDTQYF
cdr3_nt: TGTGCCAGCAGTCGCAGCAGGGGTCACACAGATACGCAGTATTTT

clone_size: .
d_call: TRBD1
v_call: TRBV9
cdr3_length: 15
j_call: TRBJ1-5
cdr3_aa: CASSAGGSSNQPQHF
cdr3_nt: TGTGCCAGCAGCGCAGGGGGTTCGAGCAATCAGCCCCAGCATTTT

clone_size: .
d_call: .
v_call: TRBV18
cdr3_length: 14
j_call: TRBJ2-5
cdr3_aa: CASSPFDKQETQYF
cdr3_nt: TGTGCCAGCTCACCTTTCGACAAGCAAGAGACCCAGTACTTC

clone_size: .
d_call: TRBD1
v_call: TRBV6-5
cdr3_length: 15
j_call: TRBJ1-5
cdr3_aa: CASSTTGISNQPQHF
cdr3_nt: TGTGCCAGCAGTACGACAGGGATTAGCAATCAGCCCCAGCATTTT

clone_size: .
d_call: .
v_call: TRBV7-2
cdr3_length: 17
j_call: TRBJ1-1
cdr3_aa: CASSFEAVVGLNTEAFF
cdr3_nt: TGTGCCAGCAGCTTCGAGGCGGTAGTGGGTTTGAACACTGAAGCTTTCTTT

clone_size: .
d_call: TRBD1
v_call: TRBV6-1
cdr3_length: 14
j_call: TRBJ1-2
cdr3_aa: CASSDPGTGYGYTF
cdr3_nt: TGTGCCAGCAGTGACCCCGGGACAGGGTATGGCTACACCTTC

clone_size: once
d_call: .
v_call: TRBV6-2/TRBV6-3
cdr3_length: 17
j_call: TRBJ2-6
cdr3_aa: CASSYGGHTSGANVLTF
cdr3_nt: TGTGCCAGCAGTTACGGGGGACATACCTCTGGGGCCAACGTCCTGACTTTC

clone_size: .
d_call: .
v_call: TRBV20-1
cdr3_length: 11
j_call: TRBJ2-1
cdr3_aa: CSASLRNEQFF
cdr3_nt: TGCAGTGCTAGTCTGCGCAATGAGCAGTTCTTC

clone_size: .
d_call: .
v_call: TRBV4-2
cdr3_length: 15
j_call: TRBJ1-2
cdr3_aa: CASSQPTDLNYGYTF
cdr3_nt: TGTGCCAGCAGCCAACCGACAGATCTTAACTATGGCTACACCTTC

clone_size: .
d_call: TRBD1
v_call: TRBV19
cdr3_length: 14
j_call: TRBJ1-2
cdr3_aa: CASSPGQGAHGYTF
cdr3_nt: TGTGCCAGTAGCCCGGGACAGGGGGCACATGGCTACACCTTC

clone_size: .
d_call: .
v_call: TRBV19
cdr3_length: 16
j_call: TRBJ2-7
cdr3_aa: CASSIIAGAYSYEQYF
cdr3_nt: TGTGCCAGTAGTATTATTGCGGGGGCGTATTCCTACGAGCAGTACTTC

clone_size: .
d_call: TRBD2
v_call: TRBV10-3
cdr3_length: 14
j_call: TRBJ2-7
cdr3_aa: CAIRFSGGVYEQYF
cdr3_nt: TGTGCCATCAGATTTAGCGGGGGGGTTTACGAGCAGTACTTC

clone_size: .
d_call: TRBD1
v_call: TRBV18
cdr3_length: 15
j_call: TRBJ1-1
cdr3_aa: CASSPDRGMNTEAFF
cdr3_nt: TGTGCCAGCTCACCTGACAGGGGAATGAACACTGAAGCTTTCTTT

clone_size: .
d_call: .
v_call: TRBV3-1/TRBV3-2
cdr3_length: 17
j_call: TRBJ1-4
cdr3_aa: CASSQVFGGGRTEKLFF
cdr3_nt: TGTGCCAGCAGCCAAGTCTTTGGGGGGGGGCGAACGGAAAAACTGTTTTTT

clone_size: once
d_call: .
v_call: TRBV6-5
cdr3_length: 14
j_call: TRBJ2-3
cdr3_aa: CASSRAGATDTQYF
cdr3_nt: TGTGCCAGCAGCAGGGCGGGGGCTACAGATACGCAGTATTTT

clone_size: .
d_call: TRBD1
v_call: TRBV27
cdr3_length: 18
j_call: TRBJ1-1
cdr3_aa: CASFRTGQGAIKGTEAFF
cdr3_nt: TGTGCCAGCTTTCGGACGGGACAGGGGGCGATTAAGGGCACTGAAGCTTTCTTT

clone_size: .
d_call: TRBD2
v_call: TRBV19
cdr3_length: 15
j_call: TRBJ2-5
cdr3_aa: CASSIGLAELETQYF
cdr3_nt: TGTGCCAGTAGTATAGGACTAGCGGAGTTAGAGACCCAGTACTTC

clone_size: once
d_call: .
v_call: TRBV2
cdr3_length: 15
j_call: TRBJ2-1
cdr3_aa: CASSGPTGSYNEQFF
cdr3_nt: TGTGCCAGCAGTGGACCCACAGGGAGCTACAATGAGCAGTTCTTC

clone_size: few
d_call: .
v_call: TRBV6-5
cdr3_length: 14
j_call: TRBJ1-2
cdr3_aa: CASRVPSAGDGYTF
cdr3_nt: TGTGCCAGCAGAGTCCCCTCGGCAGGGGATGGCTACACCTTC

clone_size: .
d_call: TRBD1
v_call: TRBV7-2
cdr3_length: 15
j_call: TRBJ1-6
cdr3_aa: CASSLEGQANSPLHF
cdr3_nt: TGTGCCAGCAGCTTAGAGGGACAGGCTAATTCACCCCTCCACTTT

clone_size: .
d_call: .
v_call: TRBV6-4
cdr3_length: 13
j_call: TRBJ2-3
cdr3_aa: CASSEQGTDTQYF
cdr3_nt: TGTGCCAGCAGTGAGCAGGGCACAGATACGCAGTATTTT

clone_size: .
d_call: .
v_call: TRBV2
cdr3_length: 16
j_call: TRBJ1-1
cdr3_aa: CASSGRMGTAITEAFF
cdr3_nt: TGTGCCAGCAGTGGACGGATGGGCACTGCAATCACTGAAGCTTTCTTT

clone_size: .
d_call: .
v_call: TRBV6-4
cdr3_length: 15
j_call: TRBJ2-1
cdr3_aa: CASGEQGTSYNEQFF
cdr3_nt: TGTGCCAGCGGGGAACAGGGTACATCCTACAATGAGCAGTTCTTC

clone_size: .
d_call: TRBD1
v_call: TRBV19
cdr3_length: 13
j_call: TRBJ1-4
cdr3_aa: CASSGQGGEKLFF
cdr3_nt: TGTGCCAGTTCGGGACAGGGTGGGGAAAAACTGTTTTTT

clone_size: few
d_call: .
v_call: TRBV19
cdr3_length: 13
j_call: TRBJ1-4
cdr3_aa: CASSTPTNEKLFF
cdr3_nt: TGTGCCAGTAGTACTCCAACTAATGAAAAACTGTTTTTT

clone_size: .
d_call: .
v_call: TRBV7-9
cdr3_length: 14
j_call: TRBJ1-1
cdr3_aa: CASSFVPLVPEAFF
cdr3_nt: TGTGCCAGCAGCTTTGTCCCTCTCGTCCCTGAAGCTTTCTTT

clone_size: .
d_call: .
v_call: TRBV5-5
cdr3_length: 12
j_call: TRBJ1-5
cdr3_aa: CASSSDSQPQHF
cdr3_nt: TGTGCCAGCAGTTCCGACAGTCAGCCCCAGCATTTT

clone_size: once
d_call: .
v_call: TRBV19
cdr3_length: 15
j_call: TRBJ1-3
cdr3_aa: CASSTPDRPGNTIYF
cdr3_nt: TGTGCCAGTAGTACTCCCGACAGGCCTGGAAACACCATATATTTT

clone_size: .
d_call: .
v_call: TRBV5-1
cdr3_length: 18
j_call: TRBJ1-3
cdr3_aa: CASSFSIPGTYSGNTIYF
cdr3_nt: TGCGCCAGCAGTTTCAGTATTCCCGGGACATACTCTGGAAACACCATATATTTT

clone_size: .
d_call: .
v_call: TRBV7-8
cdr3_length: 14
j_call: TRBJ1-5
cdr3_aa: CASSLVTQDQPQHF
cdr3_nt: TGTGCCAGCAGCTTAGTCACGCAGGATCAGCCCCAGCATTTT